These 16 T cell receptor beta chains were sequenced from one sample in a study of graft-versus-host responses after intestinal transplantation. The assay was immunoSEQ multiplex PCR, and TCRdb's table has in-frame clones only and misses some. The sample shows tens of thousands of clones, roughly 90% of them seen only once. No antigen has been identified for these receptors. Sequenced material: unstimulated CD4+ T cells sorted from spleen or lymph node cells, taken before intestinal transplant. These receptors came from a human donor who received an intestinal transplant.

This chain connects TRBV6-6 to TRBJ1-1; 10 bases fit TRBD1. Germline loops: CDR1 MNHNY, CDR2 SVGAGI (reference sequence). The CDR3 is 13 amino acids. Unmatched junction bases numbered 5, after V lost 1 base and J lost 12 bases. CDR3 nucleotides: TGTGCCAGCAGTTACTTGGCGGGACAGGGGTCTTTCTTT. This encodes CASSYLAGQGSFF.

The chain couples TRBV7-6 to TRBJ2-5; no clear D gene. V lost 8 bases to trimming and J lost 0 bases, with 4 bases between them. The CDR3 is 11 amino acids. Per germline, CDR1 SGHVS and CDR2 FNYEAQ. The DNA for the CDR3 is TGTGCCAGCGGCAACCAAGAGACCCAGTACTTC. This translates into CASGNQETQYF.

The chain is built from TRBV6-6 and TRBJ1-1; TRBD1 is a possible D gene (5 bases). This CDR3 spans 12 amino acids. Per the germline V gene, CDR1 is MNHNY and CDR2 is SVGAGI (reference sequence). The V gene lost 0 bases and the J gene lost 8 bases, with 7 bases spanning the gap. The CDR3 DNA follows: TGTGCCAGCAGTTACTCGCCAGGGGAAGCTTTCTTT. Translation: CASSYSPGEAFF.

The DNA of the CDR3 is TGTGCCAGCCCAGGCTGGAATTCACCCCTCCACTTT. Translating gives CASPGWNSPLHF. The V call is TRBV19, the J call TRBJ1-6, with D uncertain. Trimming stripped 9 bases from V and 7 bases from J, with 10 bases between. Germline CDR1 and CDR2: LNHDA and SQIVND (reference sequence). The CDR3 is 12 amino acids.

The gene calls are TRBV5-1 and TRBJ2-7; D not certain. Germline values: CDR1 SGHRS, CDR2 YFSETQ. The CDR3 is 12 amino acids. Trimming cost V 0 bases and J 6 bases, with 7 bases left between them. The DNA of the CDR3 is TGCGCCAGCAGCTTGGTCGGTTCCGAGCAGTACTTC. This codes for CASSLVGSEQYF.

The CDR3 here is CATARRGGVDTQYF. The CDR3 nucleotides are TGTGCCACCGCGAGGCGGGGGGGGGTAGATACGCAGTATTTT. V and J are TRBV15 and TRBJ2-3, with 9 bases lining up with TRBD2. The V and J ends lost 8 bases and 5 bases, in that order; junction bases with no gene match: 8. Per the germline V gene, CDR1 is LNHNV and CDR2 is YYDKDF (reference sequence). This CDR3 spans 14 amino acids.

The rearrangement joins TRBV5-1 to TRBJ1-4, with 9 bases aligning to TRBD1. The length of the CDR3 is 15 residues. V lost 4 bases and J lost 4; bases outside the gene matches: 5. From germline, CDR1 is SGHRS and CDR2 YFSETQ. The CDR3 region is CASSEQGAGNEKLFF. The CDR3, as DNA: TGCGCCAGCAGCGAACAGGGGGCCGGTAATGAAAAACTGTTTTTT.

The chain is built from TRBV10-3 and TRBJ2-7, with D maybe TRBD1 (5 bases). CDR1 is ENHRY and CDR2 is SYGVKD in the germline V gene. The CDR3 has 13 amino acids. The germline V and J ends were trimmed by 6 bases and 2 bases, with 11 bases remaining between them. The DNA for the CDR3 is TGTGCCATCAGACAGGACCAGGCCTACGAGCAGTACTTC. Translation gives CAIRQDQAYEQYF.

J is TRBJ2-7 and V is TRBV27, with 7 bases that match TRBD1. The CDR3 contains 19 residues. Germline V CDR1 and CDR2: MNHEY, SMNVEV (reference sequence). Trimming took 7 bases from V and 1 from J; bases not matched to a gene: 22. The CDR3 region is CASNNWYGTEISPSYEQYF. The CDR3 DNA sequence: TGTGCCAGCAACAACTGGTACGGGACAGAGATATCCCCTTCCTACGAGCAGTACTTC.

This chain uses TRBV13 with TRBJ1-2; 10 bases line up with TRBD1. CDR1 PRHDT and CDR2 FYEKMQ come from the germline V gene (reference sequence). V shed 4 bases and J 4 bases; nucleotides not matched to a gene: 3. The length of the CDR3 is 14 residues. CDR3 loop: CASSWTGGGYGYTF. CDR3 bases: TGTGCCAGCAGCTGGACAGGGGGTGGCTATGGCTACACCTTC.

As concerns this clone: The junction departs from germline at one end; a sequencing error may be responsible. The chain combines TRBV7-7 with TRBJ2-3, with 9 bases that match TRBD2. Per germline, CDR1 SSHAT and CDR2 FNYEAQ (reference sequence). CDR3 length: 14 residues. The CDR3 coding sequence is TGTGCTAGCAGCCAAAGCGGGAGGAGGGATACGCAGTATTTT. Translated: CASSQSGRRDTQYF.

The gene calls are TRBV29-1 and TRBJ1-5; D possibly corresponds to TRBD1 (5 bases). The germline V gene encodes CDR1 SQVTM and CDR2 ANQGSEA. The CDR3 totals 14 residues. Trimming left V 6 bases short and J 0 bases short, with 12 bases between. The CDR3 reads CSVLQGGSNQPQHF. In DNA, the CDR3 is TGCAGCGTGCTCCAGGGCGGTAGCAATCAGCCCCAGCATTTT.

The V call is TRBV7-3, the J call TRBJ2-5; D possibly corresponds to TRBD2 (7 bases). V was pared by 5 bases and J by 5 bases, with 18 bases between. This CDR3 spans 15 amino acids. Germline loops: CDR1 SGHTA, CDR2 FQGTGA. CDR3 nucleotides: TGTGCCAGCAGCCCAAAGGGGGGGCTCTGGGAGACCCAGTACTTC. As protein: CASSPKGGLWETQYF. Complete variable domain (other parts from reference TRBV7-3 and TRBJ2-5): GAGVSQTPSNKVTEKGKYVELRCDPISGHTALYWYRQSLGQGPEFLIYFQGTGAADDSGLPNDRFFAVRPEGSVSTLKIQRTERGDSAVYLCASSPKGGLWETQYFGPGTRLLVL.

The chain links TRBV6-5 to TRBJ1-5; D might be TRBD1 (6 bases). Trimming removed 6 bases at V and 7 bases at J, with 16 bases between. The germline gives CDR1 MNHEY, CDR2 SVGAGI. CDR3 size: 14 residues. In DNA form, the CDR3 reads TGTGCCAGCAGCAATACAGGGCCCAGGCAGCCCCAGCATTTT. It yields the protein CASSNTGPRQPQHF.

The gene calls are TRBV4-1 and TRBJ1-2; D remains unclear. The length of the CDR3 is 17 residues. Deletions cut 0 bases from V and 8 bases from J, with 22 bases between. In germline, CDR1 is MGHRA, CDR2 YSYEKL. CDR3 sequence reads: CASSQDQANRDLSGYTF. The CDR3 DNA reads TGCGCCAGCAGCCAAGACCAGGCCAACCGGGATCTAAGCGGCTACACCTTC.

The rearrangement joins TRBV18 to TRBJ1-4, with 8 nucleotides matching TRBD1. This CDR3 is built from 14 residues. Losses at the gene ends were 3 bases for V and 7 bases for J; bases not matched to a gene: 4. Germline values: CDR1 KGHSH, CDR2 LQKENI. The CDR3 sequence: CASSPRGLGEKLFF. CDR3 sequence (DNA): TGTGCCAGCTCACCCAGGGGGCTCGGTGAAAAACTGTTTTTT. The variable domain in full, completed from reference TRBV18 and TRBJ1-4, reads NAGVMQNPRHLVRRRGQEARLRCSPMKGHSHVYWYRQLPEEGLKFMVYLQKENIIDESGMPKERFSAEFPKEGPSILRIQQVVRGDSAAYFCASSPRGLGEKLFFGSGTQLSVL.